This T cell receptor beta chain was captured by sequencing in a study of blood T cell repertoires in COVID-19. V was pared by 5 bases and J by 4 bases, with 21 bases between. The CDR3 contains 16 residues. Germline CDR1 SGHVS, CDR2 FNYEAQ. Repertoires were generated with immunoSEQ multiplex PCR, while TCRdb's copy carries only in-frame clones and drops some. Of around 26,000 clones listed, approximately 79% are singletons. This clonotype originated in an elderly woman with acute or convalescent COVID-19. The chain combines TRBV7-6 with TRBJ2-7; TRBD1 is a possible D gene (7 bases). The material sequenced was peripheral blood. CDR3 region: CASSPRGRTGGYEQYF. In nucleotides, the CDR3 is TGTGCCAGCAGCCCCCGAGGGAGGACAGGAGGTTACGAGCAGTACTTC.